Below, one T cell receptor beta chain is given with its context. No antigen is known for it. cDNA prepared by RNA extraction and subsequent reverse transcription served as the template for sequencing. TCRdb keeps only in-frame clones here, not all; method: immunoSEQ multiplex PCR. The repertoire includes 110,000 or so clones, less than 75% of them detected once, and just under 30% sits in the top ten. This entry comes from a study of CD8+ T cells in alopecia areata. The overall study: Treatment of the treated patients consisted of oral tofacitinib, 5 to 10 mg twice daily.

Study-wide findings and caveats: Normal scalp showed lower clonality than lesional scalp, especially alopecia totalis/universalis. Links between baseline CD8+ expansion and response need larger treated cohorts.

Treatment in this sample: oral pan-JAK inhibitor, 5-10 mg twice daily. Peripheral blood, together with lesional scalp punch biopsies, was collected from alopecia areata patients. From germline, CDR1 is SQVTM and CDR2 ANQGSEA. The CDR3 has 14 residues. The germline V and J ends were trimmed by 3 bases and 5 bases, with 14 bases remaining between them. The V gene is TRBV29-1, the J gene TRBJ2-1, with D unclear. The receptor was derived from a human donor with alopecia areata. Here the sequenced sample was CD8+ T cells sorted from blood, taken at week 4, from a patient treated with tofacitinib. The CDR3 nucleotides are TGCAGCGTTGATTTCGCGTCGCCGCACAATGAGCAGTTCTTC. Its translation is CSVDFASPHNEQFF.